Shown below are 16 T cell receptor beta chains from a single sample sequenced in a study of control samples from healthy donors and cancer patients. The repertoire was sequenced with immunoSEQ multiplex PCR; TCRdb's copy has only in-frame clones and lacks some. The data show over 100,000 clones, approximately 92% seen once. Sequenced: blood. The receptors here all came from a man younger than 30 in good health.

The J gene is TRBJ2-1, the V gene TRBV5-6, with 12 positions matching TRBD1. J lost 2 bases, V lost 3 bases, and 6 bases had no gene match. The CDR3 length is 17 residues. Per germline, CDR1 SGHDT and CDR2 YYEEEE. This chain's CDR3 is CASSSYRDRGPYNEQFF. The DNA for the CDR3 is TGTGCCAGCAGCTCCTACCGGGACAGGGGGCCCTACAATGAGCAGTTCTTC.

This rearrangement joins TRBV29-1 to TRBJ1-2, with 7 bases that match TRBD1. The CDR3 totals 13 residues. V lost 1 base, J lost 4 bases, and 3 bases stayed unmatched. The germline gives CDR1 SQVTM, CDR2 ANQGSEA. CDR3 protein: CSVEAGDSYGYTF. The CDR3 coding sequence is TGCAGCGTTGAAGCAGGGGACAGCTATGGCTACACCTTC.

The V and J genes are TRBV5-4 and TRBJ1-2, with a weak D call TRBD1 (5 bases). The CDR3 consists of 14 residues. Trimming took 0 bases from V and 8 from J, leaving 14 bases between them. Germline CDR1 reads SGHNT; CDR2 reads YYREEE (reference sequence). CDR3 coding DNA: TGTGCCAGCAGCTTGGCCGGGACCCCGGTGGGCTACACCTTC. Encoded protein: CASSLAGTPVGYTF.

The V and J genes are TRBV7-2 and TRBJ1-2; the D is unclear. Trimming took off 2 bases at V and 2 bases at J, with 12 bases between the two ends. This CDR3 has 15 residues. Germline assignment: CDR1 SGHTA and CDR2 FQGNSA. The CDR3 region is CASSLTPSDNYGYTF. CDR3 bases: TGTGCCAGCAGCTTAACCCCCTCGGACAACTATGGCTACACCTTC.

The V gene is TRBV7-2, the J gene TRBJ1-2; 7 nucleotides line up with TRBD1. The CDR3 extends over 13 amino acids. Trimming took 4 bases from V and 4 from J; bases not matched to a gene: 3. Per germline, CDR1 SGHTA and CDR2 FQGNSA. The CDR3 sequence is CASSSGGTYGYTF. The CDR3 coding sequence is TGTGCCAGCAGCTCAGGGGGGACCTATGGCTACACCTTC.

The V and J genes are TRBV7-2 and TRBJ2-3; either TRBD1 or TRBD2 may supply D (5 bases each). The CDR3 has 16 residues. The V end lost 5 bases, the J end lost 6 bases, and 21 bases lay between the germline ends. The V gene's germline CDR1 is SGHTA and CDR2 FQGNSA. CDR3 in amino acids: CASSPYSRGPSDTQYF. The CDR3 region has the DNA TGTGCCAGCAGCCCCTATTCCCGGGGCCCATCTGATACGCAGTATTTT. The complete variable domain, with remaining parts taken from reference TRBV7-2 and TRBJ2-3, reads GAGVSQSPSNKVTEKGKDVELRCDPISGHTALYWYRQSLGQGLEFLIYFQGNSAPDKSGLPSDRFSAERTGGSVSTLTIQRTQQEDSAVYLCASSPYSRGPSDTQYFGPGTRLTVL.

The V call is TRBV12-5, the J call TRBJ2-3; D is unresolved. Germline CDR1 is LGHNT and CDR2 is FRNRAP. Trimming shortened V by 4 bases and J by 4 bases, and 6 bases separated the two germline ends. This CDR3 is 12 amino acids long. CDR3 sequence: CASGYQADTQYF. Here the CDR3 DNA reads TGTGCTAGTGGTTACCAGGCAGATACGCAGTATTTT. The full variable domain, its missing parts supplied by reference TRBV12-5 and TRBJ2-3, is DARVTQTPRHKVTEMGQEVTMRCQPILGHNTVFWYRQTMMQGLELLAYFRNRAPLDDSGMPKDRFSAEMPDATLATLKIQPSEPRDSAVYFCASGYQADTQYFGPGTRLTVL.

The J gene is TRBJ2-1, the V gene TRBV25-1; D is uncertain. V was pared by 6 bases and J by 5 bases, with 5 bases between. Looked up from germline, CDR1 is MGHDK and CDR2 is SYGVNS. The CDR3 loop spans 11 amino acids. The CDR3 reads CASRQHNEQFF. The DNA of the CDR3 is TGTGCCAGCAGACAACACAATGAGCAGTTCTTC.

The chain is built from TRBV6-5 and TRBJ1-2, with 7 bases fitting TRBD1. Germline V gives CDR1 MNHEY, CDR2 SVGAGI. J gave up 4 bases and V 1 base, and 6 bases lay outside the gene matches. CDR3 size: 15 residues. CDR3 sequence (DNA): TGTGCCAGCAGTTACTTAACGGGACAGAGCTATGGCTACACCTTC. It encodes CASSYLTGQSYGYTF.

The chain employs TRBV19 and TRBJ2-7; D unclear. Germline loops: CDR1 LNHDA, CDR2 SQIVND (reference sequence). This CDR3 spans 13 amino acids. V was clipped by 4 bases and J by 2 bases, with 9 bases between them. CDR3 in DNA: TGTGCCAGTAGTAAACATGATACCTACGAGCAGTACTTC. Translated: CASSKHDTYEQYF.

The chain has TRBV10-3 and TRBJ2-7, with 7 bases matching TRBD1. The germline V gene encodes CDR1 ENHRY and CDR2 SYGVKD. The length of the CDR3 is 14 residues. Trimming at V came to 3 bases and at J to 5 bases, leaving 7 bases not matched to a gene. CDR3 sequence (DNA): TGTGCCATCAGTGAAGGGGCAGGGGGTGACGAGCAGTACTTC. Translated: CAISEGAGGDEQYF.

The CDR3 reads CASSVGGFGGNEQFF. CDR3 in DNA: TGCGCCAGCAGCGTCGGAGGATTTGGGGGCAATGAGCAGTTCTTC. V is TRBV5-1 and J is TRBJ2-1, with D tentatively TRBD1 or TRBD2 (5 bases each). V shed 4 bases and J shed 6 bases, with 17 bases lying between them. CDR1 is SGHRS and CDR2 is YFSETQ in the germline V gene. The CDR3 is 15 residues long.

This chain connects TRBV6-1 to TRBJ1-2; D is possibly TRBD1 (6 bases). CDR1 is MNHNS and CDR2 is SASEGT in the germline V gene. V shed 2 bases and J shed 4 bases, with 14 bases lying between them. This CDR3 contains 15 residues. The DNA of the CDR3 is TGTGCCAGCAGTGAATGGGGGGGGCCGGTCTATGGCTACACCTTC. Translating it yields CASSEWGGPVYGYTF.

The CDR3 loop is CASRLTAGNEQFF. DNA of the CDR3: TGCGCCAGCAGACTCACAGCAGGGAATGAGCAGTTCTTC. This sequence joins TRBV4-1 and TRBJ2-1; D possibly corresponds to TRBD1 (5 bases). Trimming stripped 6 bases from V and 7 bases from J, with 13 bases between. There are 13 residues in the CDR3. In germline, CDR1 is MGHRA, CDR2 YSYEKL.

V usage is TRBV29-1 and J usage is TRBJ1-1; D is unclear. The germline gives CDR1 SQVTM, CDR2 ANQGSEA. CDR3 size: 11 residues. The V gene lost 7 bases and the J gene lost 6 bases, with 12 bases spanning the gap. CDR3 protein: CSARDQAEAFF. The CDR3 DNA follows: TGCAGCGCAAGAGACCAGGCTGAAGCTTTCTTT.

V gene TRBV25-1 combines with J gene TRBJ1-2; D is perhaps TRBD1 (6 bases). This CDR3 spans 15 amino acids. Germline assignment: CDR1 MGHDK and CDR2 SYGVNS. V was clipped by 3 bases and J by 0 bases, with 11 bases between them. This chain's CDR3 is CASSEGQRANYGYTF. The DNA of the CDR3 is TGTGCCAGCAGTGAGGGACAACGAGCTAACTATGGCTACACCTTC.